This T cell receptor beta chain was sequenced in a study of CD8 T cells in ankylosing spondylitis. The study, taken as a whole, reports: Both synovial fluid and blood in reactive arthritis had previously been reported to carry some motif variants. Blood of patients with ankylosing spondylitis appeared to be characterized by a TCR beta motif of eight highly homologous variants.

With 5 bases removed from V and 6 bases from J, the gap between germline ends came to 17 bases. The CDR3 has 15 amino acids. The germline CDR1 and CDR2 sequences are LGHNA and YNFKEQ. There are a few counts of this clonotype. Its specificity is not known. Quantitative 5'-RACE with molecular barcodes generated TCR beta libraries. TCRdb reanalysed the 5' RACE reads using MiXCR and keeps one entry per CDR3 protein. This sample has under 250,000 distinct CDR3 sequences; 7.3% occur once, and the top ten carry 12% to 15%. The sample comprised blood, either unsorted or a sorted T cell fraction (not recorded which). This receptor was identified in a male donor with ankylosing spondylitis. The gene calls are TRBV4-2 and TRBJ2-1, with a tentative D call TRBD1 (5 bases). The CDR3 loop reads CASSYRTSQGNEQFF. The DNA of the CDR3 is TGTGCCAGCAGCTACCGTACCTCCCAGGGCAATGAGCAGTTCTTC.